The 30 T cell receptor beta chains in this list originate from one sample, sequenced in a study of T cells in Graves' hyperthyroidism and ophthalmopathy (dated by TCRdb to the late 2010s). Libraries were constructed by multiplex PCR. Sequencing took place on an Illumina HiSeq 2000. Amplification of TCR beta CDR3 regions was carried out from RNA transcripts. The TCR CDR3 was subjected to a first round of RT-PCR using the HTBI primer set and the Qiagen OneStep RT-PCR kit. Through fastp at Q25 and MiXCR, TCRdb rebuilt clones from the public reads, retaining in-frame beta chains. Rows with one shared CDR3 protein collapse into an entry with the most common genes and DNA. This sample gives 250,000 to 300,000 distinct CDR3 sequences in total; roughly 19% of them show up just once. The top ten hold about 40% of the sample. The sample taken for sequencing was blood. Source of these receptors: a man aged 50-60 years with Graves' ophthalmopathy.

The sample holds many counts of this clonotype. The rearrangement uses TRBV2 and TRBJ1-1; D is undetermined. Deletions cut 4 bases from V and 4 bases from J, with 10 bases between. This CDR3 spans 13 amino acids. In germline, CDR1 is SNHLY, CDR2 FYNNEI. This chain's CDR3 is CASSGGMGTEAFF. In nucleotides, the CDR3 is TGTGCCAGCAGTGGTGGCATGGGCACTGAAGCTTTCTTT. Drawing the rest from reference TRBV2 and TRBJ1-1, the complete variable domain is EPEVTQTPSHQVTQMGQEVILRCVPISNHLYFYWYRQILGQKVEFLVSFYNNEISEKSEIFDDQFSVERPDGSNFTLKIRSTKLEDSAMYFCASSGGMGTEAFFGQGTRLTVV.

At least ten counts were recorded for this clonotype. The chain has TRBV3-1 and TRBJ1-1, with D possibly matching TRBD1 (5 bases). CDR1 is LGHDT and CDR2 is YNNKEL in the germline V gene (reference sequence). The CDR3 covers 14 residues. With 0 bases removed from V and 5 bases from J, the gap between germline ends came to 10 bases. Written as DNA, the CDR3 is TGTGCCAGCAGCCAAGAGAACAGGCTGACTGAAGCTTTCTTT. This encodes CASSQENRLTEAFF.

This clonotype was counted only a few times. The rearrangement uses TRBV5-1 and TRBJ2-1; TRBD1 agrees at 7 bases. V lost 4 bases and J lost 8; bases outside the gene matches: 6. This CDR3 region has 13 residues. Germline V gene lookup returns CDR1 SGHRS and CDR2 YFSETQ. CDR3 protein: CASSETGRDEQFF. For the CDR3, the DNA is TGCGCCAGCAGCGAGACAGGGCGGGATGAGCAGTTCTTC. Filled out from reference TRBV5-1 and TRBJ2-1, the complete variable domain reads KAGVTQTPRYLIKTRGQQVTLSCSPISGHRSVSWYQQTPGQGLQFLFEYFSETQRNKGNFPGRFSGRQFSNSRSEMNVSTLELGDSALYLCASSETGRDEQFFGPGTRLTVL.

This clonotype was counted at least ten times. The chain links TRBV7-2 to TRBJ1-2; D is undetermined. Trimming left V 5 bases short and J 4 bases short, with 17 bases between. This CDR3 contains 15 residues. Per the germline V gene, CDR1 is SGHTA and CDR2 is FQGNSA. The CDR3 protein is CASSVSYGSSYGYTF. As DNA, the CDR3 is TGTGCCAGCAGCGTTAGTTATGGCAGTAGCTATGGCTACACCTTC.

Of note for this clonotype: It may be a read error: a sequence one base away is much more abundant. This chain links TRBV3-1 with TRBJ2-2; the D is unclear. V was pared by 1 base and J by 1 base, with 10 bases between. The length of the CDR3 is 16 residues. Germline V gene lookup returns CDR1 LGHDT and CDR2 YNNKEL (reference sequence). Here the CDR3 reads CASSQVAPGNTGELFF. The CDR3 DNA is TGTGCCAGCAGCCAAGTGGCTCCCGGGAACACCGGGGAGCTGTTTTTT.

The chain joins TRBV27 to TRBJ1-6; TRBD1 matches at 8 bases. J was trimmed by 6 bases and V by 8 bases; bases with no gene match: 9. The germline gives CDR1 MNHEY, CDR2 SMNVEV (reference sequence). The CDR3 extends over 15 amino acids. CDR3: CASSGLDRANSPLHF. The CDR3 DNA is TGTGCCAGCTCGGGACTGGACAGGGCTAATTCACCCCTCCACTTT.

This clonotype was seen only a few times. The chain joins TRBV4-2 to TRBJ1-5, with D unclear. This CDR3 has 13 residues. Trimming cost V 2 bases and J 8 bases, with 10 bases left between them. CDR1 is LGHNA, CDR2 YNFKEQ, per germline. CDR3 protein: CASSQSPYEPQHF. CDR3 sequence (DNA): TGTGCCAGCAGCCAAAGCCCCTATGAGCCCCAGCATTTT.

The chain carries TRBV2 and TRBJ2-1, with D perhaps TRBD1 or TRBD2 (5 bases each). CDR3 length equals 17 residues. Trimming removed 5 bases at V and 7 bases at J, with 24 bases between. Looked up from germline, CDR1 is SNHLY and CDR2 is FYNNEI. The CDR3 protein is CASSFHPGTPVANEQFF. The CDR3 bases are TGTGCCAGCAGTTTTCACCCCGGGACCCCGGTAGCAAATGAGCAGTTCTTC.

There are many counts of this clonotype. The V gene is TRBV12-3 or TRBV12-4, the J gene TRBJ2-1, with 10 bases that match TRBD2. The V segment lost 5 bases and the J segment 0 bases; nucleotides outside the gene matches: 4. This CDR3 is 16 amino acids long. CDR3 nucleotides: TGTGCCAGCAGTAGGACTAGCGGTTCCTCCTACAATGAGCAGTTCTTC. Protein product: CASSRTSGSSYNEQFF.

This clonotype came up a few times. The genes are TRBV9 and TRBJ1-5, with D perhaps TRBD1 (5 bases). The CDR3 length is 15 residues. Between the trimmed V and J ends, which lost 3 bases and 3 bases, there was a span of 13 bases. Germline CDR1 SGDLS, CDR2 YYNGEE. CDR3 coding DNA: TGTGCCAGCAGCGGGGGCCCCTATCCCAATCAGCCCCAGCATTTT. Its protein is CASSGGPYPNQPQHF. The entire variable domain, with the rest obtained from reference TRBV9 and TRBJ1-5, is as follows: DSGVTQTPKHLITATGQRVTLRCSPRSGDLSVYWYQQSLDQGLQFLIQYYNGEERAKGNILERFSAQQFPDLHSELNLSSLELGDSALYFCASSGGPYPNQPQHFGDGTRLSIL.

Only a few counts were recorded for this clonotype. The chain employs TRBV19 and TRBJ1-5; D perhaps matches TRBD1 (5 bases). The ends were cut back, 3 bases at V and 3 bases at J, with 15 bases in the middle. Germline V gene sequence: CDR1 LNHDA, CDR2 SQIVND (reference sequence). This CDR3 has 16 residues. CDR3 amino acids: CASSMGEPLINQPQHF. The CDR3 bases are TGTGCCAGTAGTATGGGGGAACCGTTGATCAATCAGCCCCAGCATTTT.

The chain combines TRBV6-1 with TRBJ1-2; D unresolved. This CDR3 is 13 amino acids long. Germline loops: CDR1 MNHNS, CDR2 SASEGT. Trimming removed 2 bases at V and 8 bases at J, with 12 bases between. CDR3 nucleotide sequence: TGTGCCAGCAGTGAAAAGGCAGGCGAGGGCTACACCTTC. It codes for CASSEKAGEGYTF.

The table lists this clonotype with a few counts. The V gene is TRBV7-9, the J gene TRBJ1-5; 7 bases align to TRBD1. V was clipped by 5 bases and J by 7 bases; unmatched bases: 17. CDR3 length: 17 residues. CDR1 and CDR2 (germline): SEHNR, FQNEAQ (reference sequence). CDR3 nucleotide sequence: TGTGCCAGCAGCACCGTGGGTCAGGGGGGTAGAGTGCAGCCCCAGCATTTT. It specifies CASSTVGQGGRVQPQHF.

This clonotype was found many times. The rearrangement joins TRBV12-3 or TRBV12-4 to TRBJ2-5, with TRBD2 matching over 12 bases. The CDR3 loop spans 16 amino acids. V gave up 6 bases and J gave up 5 bases; unmatched junction bases: 10. The CDR3 spells CASRPSSGRAVETQYF. The CDR3 DNA reads TGTGCCAGCAGGCCCTCTAGCGGGAGGGCCGTGGAGACCCAGTACTTC.

To note about this clonotype: This sequence may be a read error, since a much larger clone differs from it by one base. The chain is built from TRBV11-2 and TRBJ1-4, with 9 bases fitting TRBD1. The CDR3 has 16 amino acids. Per the germline V gene, CDR1 is SGHAT and CDR2 is FQNNGV. The junction had 6 bases not matched to a gene; V was cut back by 5 bases and J by 2 bases. The chain's CDR3 is CASSPGTGPTNEKLFF. The CDR3 coding sequence is TGTGCCAGCAGCCCTGGGACAGGGCCTACTAATGAAAAACTGTTTTTT.

The J gene is TRBJ2-6, the V gene TRBV19, with D unclear. Trimming pared 5 bases from V and 3 bases from J, leaving 11 bases between. The CDR3 loop spans 15 amino acids. The V gene's germline CDR1 is LNHDA and CDR2 SQIVND (reference sequence). CDR3 loop: CASSPATHGANVLTF. The CDR3 DNA sequence: TGTGCCAGTAGTCCCGCAACTCATGGGGCCAACGTCCTGACTTTC. The variable domain in full, completed from reference TRBV19 and TRBJ2-6, reads DGGITQSPKYLFRKEGQNVTLSCEQNLNHDAMYWYRQDPGQGLRLIYYSQIVNDFQKGDIAEGYSVSREKKESFPLTVTSAQKNPTAFYLCASSPATHGANVLTFGAGSRLTVL.

This clonotype was seen at least ten times. The chain recombines TRBV5-8 with TRBJ1-5; D unclear. The germline CDR1 and CDR2 sequences are SGHTS and YDEGEE. With 4 bases removed from V and 5 bases from J, the gap between germline ends came to 10 bases. This CDR3 spans 13 amino acids. Here the CDR3 DNA reads TGTGCCAGCAGCCCCGCCTTGCATCAGCCCCAGCATTTT. Protein: CASSPALHQPQHF.

The rearrangement uses TRBV12-3 or TRBV12-4 and TRBJ2-7, with no clear D. The V gene lost 6 bases and the J gene lost 3 bases, with 6 bases spanning the gap. This CDR3 comprises 11 residues. This CDR3 is CASRTDYEQYF. CDR3 DNA sequence: TGTGCCAGCAGAACAGACTACGAGCAGTACTTC.

This clonotype has ten or more counts. The chain couples TRBV7-9 to TRBJ1-4; no reliable D call. Trimming took off 1 base at V and 14 bases at J, with 11 bases between the two ends. The CDR3 has 12 amino acids. Germline CDR1 SEHNR, CDR2 FQNEAQ (reference sequence). CDR3 sequence (DNA): TGTGCCAGCAGCTTAGAAGGCATGATCCTGTTTTTT. Amino acids: CASSLEGMILFF.

This clonotype was counted many times. J is TRBJ2-7 and V is TRBV19, with no clear D. CDR1 is LNHDA, CDR2 SQIVND, per germline (reference sequence). Trimming stripped 3 bases from V and 7 bases from J, with 16 bases between. There are 14 residues in the CDR3. CDR3 coding DNA: TGTGCCAGTAGTATGAACACACACTCTGAAGAGCAGTACTTC. It yields the protein CASSMNTHSEEQYF.

This clonotype was counted only a few times. The CDR3 sequence: CASSLGSAVQETQYF. The CDR3 DNA follows: TGTGCCAGCAGCTTAGGATCAGCAGTCCAAGAGACCCAGTACTTC. The gene calls are TRBV11-2 and TRBJ2-5; no clear D gene. This CDR3 spans 15 amino acids. Germline lookup yields CDR1 SGHAT and CDR2 FQNNGV. V lost 1 base and J lost 1, with 10 bases in between. The full variable domain, rest sourced from reference TRBV11-2 and TRBJ2-5, is EAGVAQSPRYKIIEKRQSVAFWCNPISGHATLYWYQQILGQGPKLLIQFQNNGVVDDSQLPKDRFSAERLKGVDSTLKIQPAKLEDSAVYLCASSLGSAVQETQYFGPGTRLLVL.

Worth noting for this clonotype: A much larger clone sits a single nucleotide away, making a read error possible. This chain uses TRBV20-1 with TRBJ2-7; TRBD2 is a possible D gene (5 bases). Germline V lookup: CDR1 DFQATT, CDR2 SNEGSKA (reference sequence). The CDR3 contains 12 residues. The DNA of the CDR3 is TGCAGTGCTGGGAGAAGCTCCTACGAGCACTACTTC. This gives the protein CSAGRSSYEHYF.

The chain has TRBV6-2 or TRBV6-3 and TRBJ2-5; D is unresolved. V lost 2 bases and J lost 3, with 10 bases in between. The CDR3 totals 14 residues. CDR1 and CDR2 from the germline V gene are MNHEY and SVGEGT. In DNA, the CDR3 is TGTGCCAGCAGTTACAGCAGACGGGAAGAGACCCAGTACTTC. Translation: CASSYSRREETQYF.

This rearrangement joins TRBV28 to TRBJ2-3; the D gene could be TRBD1 or TRBD2 (5 bases each). CDR1 MDHEN and CDR2 SYDVKM come from the germline V gene. V was shortened by 7 bases and J by 6 bases, with 14 bases between the two germline ends. The CDR3 is 13 amino acids. Written as DNA, the CDR3 is TGTGCCAGCAAGGGACCCCACAGGGATACGCAGTATTTT. It is translated as CASKGPHRDTQYF.

This clonotype was picked up many times. This sequence joins TRBV6-2 or TRBV6-3 and TRBJ2-7; possible D gene TRBD2, 5 bases. Deletions cut 5 bases from V and 1 base from J, with 15 bases between. The length of the CDR3 is 15 residues. Germline assignment: CDR1 MNHEY and CDR2 SVGEGT. CDR3 sequence: CASSNAGLNSYEQYF. The CDR3 DNA follows: TGTGCCAGCAGTAACGCAGGACTGAATTCCTACGAGCAGTACTTC.

This clonotype occurred once. The chain combines TRBV6-2 or TRBV6-3 with TRBJ1-6; 9 bases map to TRBD1. The junction had 6 bases not matched to a gene; V was cut back by 6 bases and J by 9 bases. The CDR3 length is 14 residues. CDR1 MNHEY and CDR2 SVGEGT come from the germline V gene. The CDR3 sequence: CASSSGTGISPLHF. The CDR3 region has the DNA TGTGCCAGCAGCTCCGGGACAGGGATTTCACCCCTCCACTTT.

This clonotype was counted many times. J is TRBJ2-7 and V is TRBV12-3 or TRBV12-4, with unresolved D. This CDR3 spans 14 amino acids. V was trimmed by 2 bases and J by 6 bases, leaving 14 bases between them. CDR3 in amino acids: CASSLSGRPSEQYF. For the CDR3, the DNA is TGTGCCAGCAGTTTATCGGGCAGGCCCTCCGAGCAGTACTTC.

The chain joins TRBV19 to TRBJ2-3; D unresolved. The CDR3 sequence is 14 residues long. Per germline, CDR1 LNHDA and CDR2 SQIVND (reference sequence). V was pared by 7 bases and J by 3 bases, with 14 bases between. The CDR3 sequence is CASKARFATDTQYF. The CDR3 coding sequence is TGTGCCAGTAAGGCCAGGTTCGCTACAGATACGCAGTATTTT.

This clonotype was counted only a few times. The chain recombines TRBV29-1 with TRBJ2-7; 7 bases match TRBD2. Germline V gives CDR1 SQVTM, CDR2 ANQGSEA. This CDR3 comprises 12 residues. Unmatched junction bases numbered 8, after V lost 6 bases and J lost 6 bases. Here the CDR3 reads CSVAQSGGEQYF. DNA of the CDR3: TGCAGCGTAGCCCAGTCGGGGGGCGAGCAGTACTTC.

This clonotype occurred many times. The chain employs TRBV7-2 and TRBJ1-1; the D is unclear. Between the trimmed V and J ends, which lost 5 bases and 1 base, there was a span of 11 bases. From germline, CDR1 is SGHTA and CDR2 FQGNSA. The CDR3 spans 14 residues. In DNA, the CDR3 is TGTGCCAGCAGCCACCAGGTCCGGAACACTGAAGCTTTCTTT. Translation: CASSHQVRNTEAFF. The full variable domain, completed using reference TRBV7-2 and TRBJ1-1, is GAGVSQSPSNKVTEKGKDVELRCDPISGHTALYWYRQSLGQGLEFLIYFQGNSAPDKSGLPSDRFSAERTGGSVSTLTIQRTQQEDSAVYLCASSHQVRNTEAFFGQGTRLTVV.